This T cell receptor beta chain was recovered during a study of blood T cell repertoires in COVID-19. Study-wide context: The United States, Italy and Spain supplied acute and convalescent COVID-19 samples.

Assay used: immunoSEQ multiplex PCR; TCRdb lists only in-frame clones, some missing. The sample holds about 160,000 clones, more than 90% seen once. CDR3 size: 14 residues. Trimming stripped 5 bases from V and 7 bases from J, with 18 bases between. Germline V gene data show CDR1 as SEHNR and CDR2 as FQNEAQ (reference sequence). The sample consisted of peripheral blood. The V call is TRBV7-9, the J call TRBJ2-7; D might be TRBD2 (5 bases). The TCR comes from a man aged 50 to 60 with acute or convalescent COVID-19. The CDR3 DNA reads TGTGCCAGCAGCCTAATAGGTGCTCCGGGGGAGCAGTACTTC. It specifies CASSLIGAPGEQYF.